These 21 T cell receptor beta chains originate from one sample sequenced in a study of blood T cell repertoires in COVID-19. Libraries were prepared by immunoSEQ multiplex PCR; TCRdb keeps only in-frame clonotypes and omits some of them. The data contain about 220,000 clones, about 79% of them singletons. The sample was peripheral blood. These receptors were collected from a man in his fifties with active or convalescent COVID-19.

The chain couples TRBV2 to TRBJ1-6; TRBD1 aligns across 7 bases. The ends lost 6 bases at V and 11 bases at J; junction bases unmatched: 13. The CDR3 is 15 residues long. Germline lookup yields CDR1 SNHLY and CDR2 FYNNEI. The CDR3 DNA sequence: TGTGCCAGCAGATACGGGACAGCCTGGGGGACACCCCTCCACTTT. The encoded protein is CASRYGTAWGTPLHF.

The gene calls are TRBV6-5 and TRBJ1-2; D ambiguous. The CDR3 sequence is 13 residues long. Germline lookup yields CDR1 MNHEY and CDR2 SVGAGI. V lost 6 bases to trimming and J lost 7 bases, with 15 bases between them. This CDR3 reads CASRPPSSGGYTF. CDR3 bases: TGTGCCAGCAGGCCCCCTAGTTCGGGTGGCTACACCTTC.

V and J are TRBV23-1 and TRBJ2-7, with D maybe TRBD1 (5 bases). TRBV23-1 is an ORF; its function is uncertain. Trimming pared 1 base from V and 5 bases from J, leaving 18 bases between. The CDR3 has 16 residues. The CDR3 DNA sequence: TGCGCCAGCAGTCAATATAGGGCAGGGAATACCCACGAGCAGTACGTC. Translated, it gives CASSQYRAGNTHEQYV.

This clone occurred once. The CDR3: CSAGDRGSTEAFF. The DNA of the CDR3 is TGCAGTGCTGGTGACAGGGGGAGCACTGAAGCTTTCTTT. The chain couples TRBV20-1 to TRBJ1-1; 9 bases fit TRBD1. Germline CDR1 reads DFQATT; CDR2 reads SNEGSKA (reference sequence). CDR3 length: 13 amino acids. Trimming took 5 bases from V and 4 from J; bases not matched to a gene: 5.

CDR3 in DNA: TGCGCCAGCAGCTTTGGCGGGAGTCCCACAGATACGCAGTATTTT. Translated: CASSFGGSPTDTQYF. J is TRBJ2-3 and V is TRBV5-1, with 7 bases aligning to TRBD2. CDR3 length: 15 residues. Unmatched junction bases numbered 5, after V lost 2 bases and J lost 2 bases. The germline gives CDR1 SGHRS, CDR2 YFSETQ.

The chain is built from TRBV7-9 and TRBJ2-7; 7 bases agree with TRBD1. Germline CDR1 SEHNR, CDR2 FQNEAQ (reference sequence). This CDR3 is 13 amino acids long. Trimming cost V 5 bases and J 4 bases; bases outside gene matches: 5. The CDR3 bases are TGTGCCAGCAGCCCCGGACAGGAGTACGAGCAGTACGTC. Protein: CASSPGQEYEQYV.

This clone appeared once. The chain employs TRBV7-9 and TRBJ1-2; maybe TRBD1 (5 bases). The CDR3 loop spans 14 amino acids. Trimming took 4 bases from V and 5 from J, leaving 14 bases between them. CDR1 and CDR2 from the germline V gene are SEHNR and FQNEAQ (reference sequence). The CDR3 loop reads CASSSGGLKYGYTF. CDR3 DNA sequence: TGTGCCAGCAGCTCCGGGGGGTTGAAGTATGGCTACACCTTC. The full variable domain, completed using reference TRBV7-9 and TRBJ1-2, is DTGVSQNPRHKITKRGQNVTFRCDPISEHNRLYWYRQTLGQGPEFLTYFQNEAQLEKSRLLSDRFSAERPKGSFSTLEIQRTEQGDSAMYLCASSSGGLKYGYTFGSGTRLTVV.

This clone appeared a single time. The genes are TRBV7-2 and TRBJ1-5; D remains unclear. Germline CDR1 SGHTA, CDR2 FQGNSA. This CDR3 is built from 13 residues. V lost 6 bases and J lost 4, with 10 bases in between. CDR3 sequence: CASRRSVNQPQHF. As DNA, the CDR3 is TGTGCCAGCAGACGGAGTGTTAATCAGCCCCAGCATTTT.

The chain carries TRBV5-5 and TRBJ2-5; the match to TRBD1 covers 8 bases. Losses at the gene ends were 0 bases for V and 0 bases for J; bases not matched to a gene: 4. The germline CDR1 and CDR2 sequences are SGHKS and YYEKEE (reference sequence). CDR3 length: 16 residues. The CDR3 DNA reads TGTGCCAGCAGCTTGGATCAGGGGGCGTACCAAGAGACCCAGTACTTC. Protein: CASSLDQGAYQETQYF.

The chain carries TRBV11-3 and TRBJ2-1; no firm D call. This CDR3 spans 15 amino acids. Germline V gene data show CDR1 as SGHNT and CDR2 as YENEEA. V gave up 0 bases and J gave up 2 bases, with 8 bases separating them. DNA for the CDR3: TGTGCCAGCAGCTTAGATTGGGCGCCCTACAATGAGCAGTTCTTC. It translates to CASSLDWAPYNEQFF.

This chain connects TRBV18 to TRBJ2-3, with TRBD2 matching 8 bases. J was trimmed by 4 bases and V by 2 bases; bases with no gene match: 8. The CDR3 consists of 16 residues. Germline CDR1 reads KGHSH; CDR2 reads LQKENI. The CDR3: CASSPTSGGGADTQYF. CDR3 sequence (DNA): TGTGCCAGCTCACCAACTAGCGGTGGGGGTGCAGATACGCAGTATTTT. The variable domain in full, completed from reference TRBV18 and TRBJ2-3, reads NAGVMQNPRHLVRRRGQEARLRCSPMKGHSHVYWYRQLPEEGLKFMVYLQKENIIDESGMPKERFSAEFPKEGPSILRIQQVVRGDSAAYFCASSPTSGGGADTQYFGPGTRLTVL.

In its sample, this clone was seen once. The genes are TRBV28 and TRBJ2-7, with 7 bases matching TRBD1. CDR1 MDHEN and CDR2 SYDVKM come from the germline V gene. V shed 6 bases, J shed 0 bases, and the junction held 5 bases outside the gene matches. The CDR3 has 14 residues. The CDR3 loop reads CASSPWDSSYEQYF. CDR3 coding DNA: TGTGCCAGCAGCCCTTGGGACAGCTCCTACGAGCAGTACTTC.

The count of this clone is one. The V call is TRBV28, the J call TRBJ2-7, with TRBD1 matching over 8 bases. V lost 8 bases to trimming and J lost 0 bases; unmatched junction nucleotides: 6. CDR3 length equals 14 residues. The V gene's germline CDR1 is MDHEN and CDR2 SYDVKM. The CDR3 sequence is CASGNRGTSYEQYF. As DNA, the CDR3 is TGTGCCAGCGGAAACAGGGGGACCTCCTACGAGCAGTACTTC.

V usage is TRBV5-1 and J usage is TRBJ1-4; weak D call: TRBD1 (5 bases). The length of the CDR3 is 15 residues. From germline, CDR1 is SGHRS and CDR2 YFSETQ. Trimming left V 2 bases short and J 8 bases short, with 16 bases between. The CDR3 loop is CASSFYGGVEEKLFF. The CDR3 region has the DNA TGCGCCAGCAGCTTCTACGGGGGAGTAGAGGAAAAACTGTTTTTT.

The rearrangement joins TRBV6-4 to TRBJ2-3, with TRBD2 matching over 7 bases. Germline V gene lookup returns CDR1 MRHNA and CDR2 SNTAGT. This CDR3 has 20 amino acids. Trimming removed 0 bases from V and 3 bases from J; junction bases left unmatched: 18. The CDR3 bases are TGTGCCAGCAGTGACTCGAGCCCGGGACTACCCGGGGGGTTAACAGATACGCAGTATTTT. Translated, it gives CASSDSSPGLPGGLTDTQYF.

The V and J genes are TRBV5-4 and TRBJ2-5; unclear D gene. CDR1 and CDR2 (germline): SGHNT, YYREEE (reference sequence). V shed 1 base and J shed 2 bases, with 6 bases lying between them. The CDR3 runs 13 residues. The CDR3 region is CASSLLSQETQYF. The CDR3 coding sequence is TGTGCCAGCAGCTTGCTCTCTCAAGAGACCCAGTACTTC.

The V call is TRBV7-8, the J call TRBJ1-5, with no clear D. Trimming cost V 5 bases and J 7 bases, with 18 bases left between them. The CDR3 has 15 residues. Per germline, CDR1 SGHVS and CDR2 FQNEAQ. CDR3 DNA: TGTGCCAGCAGCCGAAATGTGGGGAGTGGGCAGCCCCAGCATTTT. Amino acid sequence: CASSRNVGSGQPQHF.

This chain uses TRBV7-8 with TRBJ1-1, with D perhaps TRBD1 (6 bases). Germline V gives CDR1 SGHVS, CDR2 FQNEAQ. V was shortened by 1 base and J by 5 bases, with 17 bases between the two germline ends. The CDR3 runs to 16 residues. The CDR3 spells CASSLVEFGQGTEAFF. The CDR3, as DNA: TGTGCCAGCAGCTTAGTTGAGTTTGGTCAGGGGACTGAAGCTTTCTTT.

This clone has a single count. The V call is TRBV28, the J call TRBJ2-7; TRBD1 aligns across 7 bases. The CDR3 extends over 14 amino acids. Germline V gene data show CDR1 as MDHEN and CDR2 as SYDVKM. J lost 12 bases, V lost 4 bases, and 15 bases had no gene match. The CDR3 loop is CASSSYGTARRSYF. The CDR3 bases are TGTGCCAGCAGTTCCTACGGGACAGCCCGTCGTTCGTACTTC.

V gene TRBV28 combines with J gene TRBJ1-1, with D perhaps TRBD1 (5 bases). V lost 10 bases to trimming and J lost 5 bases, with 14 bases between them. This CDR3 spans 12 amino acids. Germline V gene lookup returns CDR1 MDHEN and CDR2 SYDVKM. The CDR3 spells CATGGWRTEAFF. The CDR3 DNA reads TGTGCCACCGGGGGATGGAGGACTGAAGCTTTCTTT.

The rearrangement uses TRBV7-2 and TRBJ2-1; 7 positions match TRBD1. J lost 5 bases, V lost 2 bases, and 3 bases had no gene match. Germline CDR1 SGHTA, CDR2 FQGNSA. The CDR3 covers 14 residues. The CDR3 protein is CASSLIRGNNEQFF. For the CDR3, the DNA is TGTGCCAGCAGCTTAATCAGGGGGAACAATGAGCAGTTCTTC.